These 19 T cell receptor beta chains were sequenced from one sample in a study of CD8 T cells in ankylosing spondylitis. Via MiXCR, TCRdb re-called the 5' RACE reads, giving one row per CDR3 protein. The table records under 300,000 distinct CDR3 sequences, over 9.5% of them present only once. The sample taken for sequencing was blood, either unsorted or a sorted T cell fraction (not recorded which). The receptors derive from a male donor with ankylosing spondylitis or in good health (not recorded which).

This clonotype was detected a few times. This sequence joins TRBV7-7 and TRBJ2-1; 8 bases fit TRBD2. This CDR3 spans 14 amino acids. V gave up 1 base and J gave up 10 bases; unmatched junction bases: 6. The germline V gene encodes CDR1 SSHAT and CDR2 FNYEAQ (reference sequence). The chain's CDR3 is CASSLEGTRGEQFF. The CDR3 nucleotides read TGTGCCAGCAGCTTAGAGGGGACTAGGGGAGAGCAGTTCTTC. The complete variable domain, with remaining parts taken from reference TRBV7-7 and TRBJ2-1, reads GAGVSQSPRYKVTKRGQDVTLRCDPISSHATLYWYQQALGQGPEFLTYFNYEAQPDKSGLPSDRFSAERPEGSISTLTIQRTEQRDSAMYRCASSLEGTRGEQFFGPGTRLTVL.

This clonotype has ten or more counts. The V call is TRBV2, the J call TRBJ2-3, with a tentative D call TRBD1 (6 bases). The V end was cut by 6 bases, the J end by 1 base, with 11 bases between. This CDR3 comprises 14 residues. Germline V gene data show CDR1 as SNHLY and CDR2 as FYNNEI. CDR3 sequence reads: CASRRGIGTDTQYF. CDR3 nucleotides: TGTGCCAGCAGAAGGGGGATAGGCACAGATACGCAGTATTTT.

This clonotype was seen repeatedly, ten times or more. The chain recombines TRBV3-1 with TRBJ2-7; the D is unclear. Per the germline V gene, CDR1 is LGHDT and CDR2 is YNNKEL (reference sequence). V was shortened by 5 bases and J by 0 bases, with 8 bases between the two germline ends. This CDR3 region has 13 residues. DNA of the CDR3: TGTGCCAGCAGCTCACCCCCCTCCTACGAGCAGTACTTC. It yields the protein CASSSPPSYEQYF.

This clonotype has more than one count but fewer than ten. This chain connects TRBV10-3 to TRBJ1-2; D remains ambiguous. This CDR3 has 16 residues. V was trimmed by 0 bases and J by 2 bases, leaving 13 bases between them. From germline, CDR1 is ENHRY and CDR2 SYGVKD. The CDR3 nucleotides read TGTGCCATCAGTGAGTCAACGGTGAGAGGGAACTATGGCTACACCTTC. Residues: CAISESTVRGNYGYTF.

The chain is built from TRBV20-1 and TRBJ2-5, with 7 positions matching TRBD1. Trimming cost V 2 bases and J 5 bases; bases outside gene matches: 5. This CDR3 spans 13 amino acids. Germline V CDR1 and CDR2: DFQATT, SNEGSKA (reference sequence). As DNA, the CDR3 is TGCAGTGCTAGACAACAGGGGTCGGAGACCCAGTACTTC. This codes for CSARQQGSETQYF.

The sample holds many counts of this clonotype. This rearrangement joins TRBV5-1 to TRBJ2-3; the match to TRBD1 covers 7 bases. Germline V gives CDR1 SGHRS, CDR2 YFSETQ. Trimming took 6 bases from V and 4 from J; bases not matched to a gene: 14. CDR3 length: 16 amino acids. CDR3: CASKPRDRVIADTQYF. DNA of the CDR3: TGCGCCAGCAAACCCCGAGACAGGGTGATCGCAGATACGCAGTATTTT.

The sample holds many counts of this clonotype. The chain recombines TRBV7-9 with TRBJ2-1, with unresolved D. Germline loops: CDR1 SEHNR, CDR2 FQNEAQ (reference sequence). The germline V and J ends were trimmed by 3 bases and 4 bases, with 7 bases remaining between them. The CDR3 consists of 13 residues. In nucleotides, the CDR3 is TGTGCCAGCAGCTTGGACGATTACAATGAGCAGTTCTTC. Translated, it gives CASSLDDYNEQFF. Full variable domain (remainder filled in from reference TRBV7-9 and TRBJ2-1): DTGVSQNPRHKITKRGQNVTFRCDPISEHNRLYWYRQTLGQGPEFLTYFQNEAQLEKSRLLSDRFSAERPKGSFSTLEIQRTEQGDSAMYLCASSLDDYNEQFFGPGTRLTVL.

This clonotype has a count of ten or more. V and J are TRBV20-1 and TRBJ1-1; D is possibly TRBD1 (5 bases). Between the trimmed V and J ends, which lost 2 bases and 5 bases, there was a span of 9 bases. CDR1 and CDR2 (germline): DFQATT, SNEGSKA (reference sequence). The CDR3 extends over 12 amino acids. CDR3 nucleotide sequence: TGCAGTGCTAGAATCAGGGCTACTGAAGCTTTCTTT. Translating it yields CSARIRATEAFF.

The chain couples TRBV11-2 to TRBJ1-1, with TRBD1 matching 7 bases. Germline CDR1 is SGHAT and CDR2 is FQNNGV. The V gene end was trimmed by 5 bases and the J gene end by 6 bases; junction bases not matched to a gene: 6. There are 13 residues in the CDR3. The CDR3 coding sequence is TGTGCCAGCAGCGCCTCAGGGGGGCCTGAAGCTTTCTTT. It yields the protein CASSASGGPEAFF.

The chain is built from TRBV4-2 and TRBJ2-3, with D tentatively TRBD1 or TRBD2 (5 bases each). Germline V gene lookup returns CDR1 LGHNA and CDR2 YNFKEQ. V lost 0 bases and J 6 bases, leaving 10 bases between the germline ends. This CDR3 has 14 amino acids. CDR3 in DNA: TGTGCCAGCAGCCAAGATTCGGGGCGGGATACGCAGTATTTT. It codes for CASSQDSGRDTQYF.

In this sample, this clonotype turned up many times. J is TRBJ2-7 and V is TRBV28; D could derive from TRBD1 or TRBD2 (5 bases each). Trimming removed 4 bases at V and 2 bases at J, with 12 bases between. This CDR3 is built from 14 residues. The V gene's germline CDR1 is MDHEN and CDR2 SYDVKM. The CDR3 sequence: CASSYGTAAYEQYF. CDR3 in DNA: TGTGCCAGCAGTTACGGGACGGCCGCCTACGAGCAGTACTTC.

At least ten counts were recorded for this clonotype. The chain couples TRBV2 to TRBJ1-5; no clear D. Germline V lookup: CDR1 SNHLY, CDR2 FYNNEI. CDR3 length: 13 residues. Trimming left V 4 bases short and J 4 bases short, with 8 bases between. This CDR3 is CASSGGGNQPQHF. The CDR3 region has the DNA TGTGCCAGCAGTGGAGGAGGTAATCAGCCCCAGCATTTT.

Only a few counts were recorded for this clonotype. CDR3 in DNA: TGTGCCTGGAGTATTGGGCGGAATCGCTTGAACTATGGCTACACCTTC. This translates into CAWSIGRNRLNYGYTF. The rearrangement links TRBV30 to TRBJ1-2; no definite D call. V shed 2 bases and J shed 2 bases, with 18 bases lying between them. The germline V gene has CDR1 GTSNPN and CDR2 SVGIG (reference sequence). CDR3 length: 16 residues. Based on the CDR3 plus reference TRBV30 and TRBJ1-2, the full variable domain is SQTIHQWPATLVQPVGSPLSLECTVEGTSNPNLYWYRQAAGRGLQLLFYSVGIGQISSEVPQNLSASRPQDRQFILSSKKLLLSDSGFYLCAWSIGRNRLNYGYTFGSGTRLTVV.

V usage is TRBV7-6 and J usage is TRBJ2-1; no clear D gene. The germline V gene has CDR1 SGHVS and CDR2 FNYEAQ. V was shortened by 0 bases and J by 3 bases, with 9 bases between the two germline ends. The CDR3 consists of 15 residues. The CDR3 bases are TGTGCCAGCAGCTTAGCGGCGGCAAACTACAATGAGCAGTTCTTC. Translation: CASSLAAANYNEQFF.

This clonotype was picked up many times. The chain joins TRBV3-1 to TRBJ2-5; 11 positions agree with TRBD1. With 4 bases clipped from V and 4 bases from J, the junction kept 8 bases outside the gene matches. Germline V gene data show CDR1 as LGHDT and CDR2 as YNNKEL (reference sequence). The CDR3 sequence is 16 residues long. For the CDR3, the DNA is TGTGCCAGCAGCCCACTCAGGGGACAGGGGGGAGAGACCCAGTACTTC. Translating gives CASSPLRGQGGETQYF.

This clonotype was observed a few times. This chain uses TRBV4-2 with TRBJ2-1; perhaps TRBD2 as D (5 bases). In germline, CDR1 is LGHNA, CDR2 YNFKEQ. With 0 bases removed from V and 5 bases from J, the gap between germline ends came to 11 bases. The CDR3 consists of 15 residues. This CDR3 reads CASSQETSRDNEQFF. The CDR3 coding sequence is TGTGCCAGCAGCCAAGAAACTAGTAGAGACAATGAGCAGTTCTTC.

The sample holds many counts of this clonotype. The chain links TRBV23-1 to TRBJ2-1; 8 bases align to TRBD2. Being an ORF, TRBV23-1 has a function that is uncertain. V gave up 2 bases and J gave up 7 bases; unmatched junction bases: 13. The CDR3 is made up of 17 amino acids. CDR3 sequence reads: CASSQRAGGHPDNEQFF. The CDR3 DNA is TGCGCCAGCAGTCAACGGGCGGGGGGCCACCCCGATAATGAGCAGTTCTTC.

This clonotype was recorded many times. This chain uses TRBV14 with TRBJ2-3; 12 bases fit TRBD2. Germline assignment: CDR1 SGHDN and CDR2 FVKESK. V shed 0 bases, J shed 2 bases, and the junction held 18 bases outside the gene matches. CDR3 size: 22 residues. CDR3 coding DNA: TGTGCCAGCAGCCAAGAGAGGGCGAGCGGACTAGCGGGGACGCTTCACACAGATACGCAGTATTTT. Protein: CASSQERASGLAGTLHTDTQYF.

This clonotype was seen ten or more times. V is TRBV12-3 or TRBV12-4 and J is TRBJ1-5; 8 nucleotides match TRBD1. The CDR3 consists of 17 residues. V lost 4 bases, J lost 1 base, and 9 bases stayed unmatched. DNA for the CDR3: TGTGCCAGCAGTTCTTACAGGGGGAAGGGGAGCAATCAGCCCCAGCATTTT. It is translated as CASSSYRGKGSNQPQHF.